The rows below give T cell receptor beta chains drawn from one sample of a study of PD-L1 blockade in urothelial cancer. Assay: immunoSEQ multiplex PCR; the TCRdb copy retains only in-frame clones and omits some. The data contain under 40,000 clones, about 87% of them singletons. Sequencing used PBMCs, obtained around atezolizumab (anti-PD-L1) treatment. Receptors originate from a man aged 50 or older with urothelial cancer. Both conserved end residues are part of each CDR3.

>TRBV5-6
CASSLSDRGRAGEQFF
>TRBV12-5
CASGFGQRNQPQHF
>TRBV5-4
CASSKQDRDEQYF
>TRBV5-8
CASSTGQERNTEAFF
>TRBV6-4
CASSLTANQPQHF
>TRBV7-8
CASSLADRGLYNEQFF
>TRBV5-6
CASSLEDSMNTGELFF
>TRBV7-8
CASSLVVPGGAGAYEQYF
>TRBV11-2
CASSYRAGGAYGYTF
>TRBV10-1
CASSLLGPNEQFF
>TRBV18
CASSPTGSHREKLFF
>TRBV15
CATSLGGSYNEQFF
>TRBV2
CASSGGTGEKLFF
>TRBV5-8
CASSLLQRNTEAFF
>TRBV27
CASSRQPGLAFAYEQYF
>TRBV7-9
CASSSLWTGSTDTQYF
>TRBV19
CASSIGTGPYEQYF
>TRBV28
CASSFKGGLTEAFF
>TRBV18
CASSTTRVSDTQYF
>TRBV19
CASSINGNSLGGYGYTF
>TRBV2
CASQTAIYTEAFF
>TRBV11-2
CASSSGTKAYEQYF
>TRBV6-6
CASSYSTGNYGYTF
>TRBV4-3
CASSQGEGTGSIYGYTF
>TRBV6-6
CASRRTGQETQYF
>TRBV7-3
CASSLTGEETQYF
>TRBV11-2
CASSATQGAGGELFF
>TRBV9
CASSLGVATPGELFF
>TRBV7-2
CASSGDRAETQYF
>TRBV5-4
CASGGTGGLGEQFF
>TRBV28
CASTGTSGRYYNEQFF
>TRBV19
CASSIDAGVGAFF
>TRBV5-6
CASSWGLASYEQYF
>TRBV6-4
CASSSGQGYEQYF
>TRBV30
CAWSVQVSSYEQYF
>TRBV14
CASSQEISPGYGYTF
>TRBV30
CAWEGAAGEKLFF
>TRBV27
CASSHTGTGSFEQYF
>TRBV29-1
CSVELLAVTGELFF
>TRBV7-9
CASSGQGDTEAFF
>TRBV6-5
CASGDPEAFF
>TRBV10-1
CASSALPGTDTQYF
>TRBV4-3
CASSTRRAGGTTQYF